This entry lists 31 T cell receptor beta chains sequenced from one sample in a study of blood T cell repertoires in COVID-19. Clones were read by immunoSEQ multiplex PCR, and TCRdb kept only the in-frame ones, dropping some. The sample records some 120,000 clones, 86% being singletons. Source material: peripheral blood. The receptors stem from a man between 35 and 55 years old with acute or convalescent COVID-19.

This clone was detected only a few times. The chain combines TRBV19 with TRBJ1-1, with 9 positions matching TRBD1. Trimming cost V 6 bases and J 8 bases; bases outside gene matches: 7. There are 13 residues in the CDR3. Germline-derived CDR1 and CDR2 are LNHDA and SQIVND (reference sequence). The CDR3 sequence is CASSRDREGEAFF. The CDR3, as DNA: TGTGCCAGTAGCCGGGACAGGGAAGGGGAAGCTTTCTTT.

This clone was counted between two and nine times. This chain connects TRBV4-2 to TRBJ1-4, with D maybe TRBD1 (5 bases). The V end lost 4 bases, the J end lost 5 bases, and 11 bases lay between the germline ends. The CDR3 has 14 amino acids. Per germline, CDR1 LGHNA and CDR2 YNFKEQ. The CDR3 spells CASSPAGRNEKLFF. The CDR3 region has the DNA TGTGCCAGCAGCCCTGCGGGACGAAATGAAAAACTGTTTTTT.

The genes are TRBV12-5 and TRBJ2-7, with D tentatively TRBD1 (7 bases). Trimming stripped 3 bases from V and 1 base from J, with 25 bases between. The CDR3 runs 19 residues. Germline V gene sequence: CDR1 LGHNT, CDR2 FRNRAP. The chain's CDR3 is CASGFWVGGGAGRSYEQYF. CDR3 nucleotide sequence: TGTGCTAGTGGTTTCTGGGTAGGAGGGGGCGCAGGGAGATCCTACGAGCAGTACTTC.

This clone was seen a single time. The chain combines TRBV18 with TRBJ2-7; TRBD2 aligns across 9 bases. The V gene end was trimmed by 0 bases and the J gene end by 6 bases; junction bases not matched to a gene: 9. The V gene's germline CDR1 is KGHSH and CDR2 LQKENI. The CDR3 consists of 16 residues. This CDR3 reads CASSPPAIAGVSEQYF. The CDR3 DNA follows: TGTGCCAGCTCACCACCGGCAATAGCGGGAGTTAGCGAGCAGTACTTC.

The chain combines TRBV6-5 with TRBJ1-6; TRBD1 agrees at 8 bases. The CDR3 has 14 residues. Germline CDR1 is MNHEY and CDR2 is SVGAGI. The junction had 2 bases not matched to a gene; V was cut back by 4 bases and J by 6 bases. CDR3 in amino acids: CASSLDRANSPLHF. The DNA for the CDR3 is TGTGCCAGCAGTTTGGACAGGGCTAATTCACCCCTCCACTTT.

The chain couples TRBV14 to TRBJ2-1; tentatively, D is TRBD2 (6 bases). Germline V lookup: CDR1 SGHDN, CDR2 FVKESK. The CDR3 runs to 15 residues. V lost 4 bases and J 3 bases, leaving 13 bases between the germline ends. The CDR3 spells CASSRPGLSYNEQFF. The CDR3 coding sequence is TGTGCCAGCAGCCGACCGGGACTGAGCTACAATGAGCAGTTCTTC.

The rearrangement joins TRBV5-1 to TRBJ1-1, with D uncertain. Trimming stripped 4 bases from V and 1 base from J, with 11 bases between. Germline V gene lookup returns CDR1 SGHRS and CDR2 YFSETQ. This CDR3 comprises 14 residues. The CDR3 sequence is CASSPSTANTEAFF. Here the CDR3 DNA reads TGCGCCAGCAGCCCCTCAACAGCGAACACTGAAGCTTTCTTT.

The chain carries TRBV7-8 and TRBJ2-7; possibly TRBD1 for D (5 bases). The CDR3 contains 13 residues. The V and J ends lost 3 bases and 0 bases respectively, with 6 bases between them. The germline V gene encodes CDR1 SGHVS and CDR2 FQNEAQ. The CDR3 reads CASSFDSSYEQYF. CDR3 in DNA: TGTGCCAGCAGCTTCGACAGCTCCTACGAGCAGTACTTC.

The chain has TRBV30 and TRBJ2-1; 10 nucleotides match TRBD2. Germline trimming cut 0 bases from V and 7 bases from J; bases unmatched to any gene: 9. The CDR3 contains 16 residues. The V gene's germline CDR1 is GTSNPN and CDR2 SVGIG (reference sequence). The DNA of the CDR3 is TGTGCCTGGAGTGTAAGGTCTAGCGGGAGAGGAAATGAGCAGTTCTTC. Translated: CAWSVRSSGRGNEQFF. The full variable domain, in which reference TRBV30 and TRBJ2-1 provide the parts outside the CDR3, is SQTIHQWPATLVQPVGSPLSLECTVEGTSNPNLYWYRQAAGRGLQLLFYSVGIGQISSEVPQNLSASRPQDRQFILSSKKLLLSDSGFYLCAWSVRSSGRGNEQFFGPGTRLTVL.

The J gene is TRBJ1-2, the V gene TRBV12-2; TRBD1, the D gene given by the table, was not confirmed from the DNA. TRBV12-2 is labeled a pseudogene. The CDR3 sequence is 14 residues long. In DNA, the CDR3 is TGTGCAAGTCGCCCTGAGACAGGGGCCTATGGCTACACCTTC. Translated, it gives CASRPETGAYGYTF.

The CDR3 DNA reads TGCGCCAGCAGCCCGGACTTCGTTGCAACTAATGAAAAACTGTTTTTT. Translation gives CASSPDFVATNEKLFF. The chain carries TRBV5-1 and TRBJ1-4; unclear D gene. Germline CDR1 is SGHRS and CDR2 is YFSETQ. Trimming took off 4 bases at V and 0 bases at J, with 13 bases between the two ends. This CDR3 is 16 amino acids long.

In its sample, this clone was seen once. This chain links TRBV10-3 with TRBJ1-1; D is undetermined. The CDR3 contains 15 residues. The V and J ends lost 0 bases and 0 bases respectively, with 8 bases between them. The germline V gene has CDR1 ENHRY and CDR2 SYGVKD. The CDR3 DNA reads as TGTGCCATCAGTGAGTCGGGCAGGTTGAACACTGAAGCTTTCTTT. Amino acids: CAISESGRLNTEAFF.

This clone appeared a few times. The chain links TRBV12-3 or TRBV12-4 to TRBJ1-4; no firm D call. The CDR3 length is 13 residues. V was trimmed by 5 bases and J by 7 bases, leaving 11 bases between them. As DNA, the CDR3 is TGTGCCAGCAGTCCAACTAATAGTGAAAAACTGTTTTTT. It translates to CASSPTNSEKLFF.

This clone has just one count. CDR3 residues: CASSVGGSTNEKLFF. CDR3 DNA sequence: TGTGCCAGCAGCGTAGGAGGATCAACTAATGAAAAACTGTTTTTT. V gene TRBV9 combines with J gene TRBJ1-4; D is ambiguous. With 0 bases removed from V and 0 bases from J, the gap between germline ends came to 6 bases. Germline lookup yields CDR1 SGDLS and CDR2 YYNGEE. The CDR3 length is 15 residues.

The J gene is TRBJ2-1, the V gene TRBV5-1; 7 nucleotides agree with TRBD1. This CDR3 is built from 16 residues. Germline V CDR1 and CDR2: SGHRS, YFSETQ. The ends lost 6 bases at V and 6 bases at J; junction bases unmatched: 15. The CDR3 DNA is TGCGCCAGCACCATTCCCGGACAGGTGAATTCCAATGAGCAGTTCTTC. Translated: CASTIPGQVNSNEQFF.

This sequence joins TRBV5-4 and TRBJ2-1, with 11 bases identical to TRBD1. Germline values: CDR1 SGHNT, CDR2 YYREEE (reference sequence). V was pared by 3 bases and J by 3 bases, with 11 bases of the junction left unmatched. This CDR3 region has 18 residues. CDR3 loop: CASSSAGTGTGGYNEQFF. For the CDR3, the DNA is TGTGCCAGCAGCTCGGCGGGAACCGGGACAGGGGGCTACAATGAGCAGTTCTTC.

This chain joins TRBV19 and TRBJ1-4; 9 bases map to TRBD1. The CDR3 has 13 amino acids. The V and J ends lost 9 bases and 6 bases, in that order; junction bases with no gene match: 5. CDR1 is LNHDA, CDR2 SQIVND, per germline (reference sequence). CDR3 DNA: TGTGCCAGCTCGGGACAGGGTCATGAAAAACTGTTTTTT. It is translated as CASSGQGHEKLFF.

This clone was found once. The chain has TRBV19 and TRBJ1-4; no clear D. Germline CDR1 reads LNHDA; CDR2 reads SQIVND (reference sequence). The CDR3 totals 11 residues. Trimming took 3 bases from V and 8 from J, leaving 4 bases between them. CDR3 loop: CASSIGEKLFF. The DNA of the CDR3 is TGTGCCAGTAGTATTGGCGAAAAACTGTTTTTT.

Concerning this clone itself: The identical CDR3 is also encoded by other nucleotide sequences in the sample. The V call is TRBV19, the J call TRBJ2-1, with 15 bases lining up with TRBD2. CDR3 length equals 17 residues. Germline trimming cut 5 bases from V and 4 bases from J; bases unmatched to any gene: 6. Germline CDR1 and CDR2: LNHDA and SQIVND (reference sequence). CDR3 in DNA: TGTGCCAGTAGTTCTCCGGGACTAGCGGGAGGTTACAATGAGCAGTTCTTC. Amino acids: CASSSPGLAGGYNEQFF. The whole variable domain, filled in from reference TRBV19 and TRBJ2-1, reads DGGITQSPKYLFRKEGQNVTLSCEQNLNHDAMYWYRQDPGQGLRLIYYSQIVNDFQKGDIAEGYSVSREKKESFPLTVTSAQKNPTAFYLCASSSPGLAGGYNEQFFGPGTRLTVL.

This rearrangement joins TRBV7-2 to TRBJ2-2, with unresolved D. Trimming cost V 1 base and J 2 bases, with 5 bases left between them. Germline CDR1 SGHTA, CDR2 FQGNSA. CDR3 length: 14 amino acids. In nucleotides, the CDR3 is TGTGCCAGCAGCTTAGACAGAAACACCGGGGAGCTGTTTTTT. Residues: CASSLDRNTGELFF.

CDR3 protein: CASSESRPGHYNSPLHF. CDR3 in DNA: TGTGCCAGCAGTGAATCTCGGCCCGGACACTATAATTCACCCCTCCACTTT. This rearrangement joins TRBV25-1 to TRBJ1-6; D is perhaps TRBD1 (5 bases). This CDR3 region has 17 residues. The V gene lost 1 base and the J gene lost 3 bases, with 13 bases spanning the gap. CDR1 and CDR2 from the germline V gene are MGHDK and SYGVNS.

This chain links TRBV11-2 with TRBJ2-3; a weak D match, TRBD1 (6 bases). The CDR3 spans 12 residues. Germline-derived CDR1 and CDR2 are SGHAT and FQNNGV. Trimming left V 3 bases short and J 6 bases short, with 7 bases between. The CDR3 is CASSFRGDTQYF. CDR3 DNA: TGTGCCAGCAGCTTCAGGGGCGATACGCAGTATTTT.

This clone came up once. The rearrangement links TRBV4-3 to TRBJ1-2; 9 nucleotides agree with TRBD1. The CDR3 has 14 amino acids. The V segment lost 0 bases and the J segment 8 bases; nucleotides outside the gene matches: 4. CDR1 is LGHNA, CDR2 YSLEER, per germline. The CDR3 reads CASSQDTTGGGYTF. The CDR3 nucleotides read TGCGCCAGCAGCCAAGATACGACAGGGGGAGGCTACACCTTC.

V is TRBV5-1 and J is TRBJ2-5, with TRBD2 matching over 10 bases. Unmatched junction bases numbered 4, after V lost 5 bases and J lost 0 bases. In germline, CDR1 is SGHRS, CDR2 YFSETQ. The CDR3 extends over 15 amino acids. The DNA of the CDR3 is TGCGCCAGCAGGAGAAGCGGGGGGGACCAAGAGACCCAGTACTTC. Its translation is CASRRSGGDQETQYF.

The V gene is TRBV5-4, the J gene TRBJ2-7; weak D call: TRBD2 (6 bases). The CDR3 is 14 residues long. Germline V CDR1 and CDR2: SGHNT, YYREEE (reference sequence). V lost 4 bases and J 1 base, leaving 12 bases between the germline ends. This chain's CDR3 is CASSVDSGSYEQYF. CDR3 DNA: TGTGCCAGCAGCGTCGACAGCGGGTCCTACGAGCAGTACTTC.

V and J are TRBV30 and TRBJ1-3, with 8 bases lining up with TRBD1. CDR1 is GTSNPN and CDR2 is SVGIG in the germline V gene (reference sequence). This CDR3 is 14 amino acids long. Trimming took 3 bases from V and 4 from J; bases not matched to a gene: 5. The DNA for the CDR3 is TGTGCCTGGAGGCGACAGGGGTACGGAAACACCATATATTTT. Protein product: CAWRRQGYGNTIYF.

A few counts support this clone. The rearrangement links TRBV9 to TRBJ1-6; D is uncertain. V dropped 3 bases and J dropped 0 bases, with 7 bases sitting between them. CDR1 SGDLS and CDR2 YYNGEE come from the germline V gene. This CDR3 has 15 residues. The CDR3: CASSAGDSYNSPLHF. CDR3 nucleotides: TGTGCCAGCAGCGCGGGAGACTCCTATAATTCACCCCTCCACTTT.

The sample holds one count of this clone. The rearrangement joins TRBV29-1 to TRBJ1-1; the match to TRBD1 covers 10 bases. The V segment lost 8 bases and the J segment 4 bases; nucleotides outside the gene matches: 4. Germline CDR1 SQVTM, CDR2 ANQGSEA. CDR3 length equals 12 residues. CDR3 in amino acids: CSTDRGPTEAFF. The DNA for the CDR3 is TGCAGCACAGACAGGGGGCCCACTGAAGCTTTCTTT.

The chain links TRBV12-5 to TRBJ2-7; no reliable D call. Germline loops: CDR1 LGHNT, CDR2 FRNRAP. V dropped 6 bases and J dropped 2 bases, with 2 bases sitting between them. The CDR3 is 10 amino acids. This CDR3 reads CASGTYEQYF. CDR3 DNA: TGTGCTAGTGGCACCTACGAGCAGTACTTC.

The V gene is TRBV5-4, the J gene TRBJ2-5; D might be TRBD2 (5 bases). Germline values: CDR1 SGHNT, CDR2 YYREEE (reference sequence). There are 13 residues in the CDR3. V lost 6 bases and J lost 4, with 13 bases in between. The DNA of the CDR3 is TGTGCCAGCACTTTGAGCGGATTAGAGACCCAGTACTTC. It specifies CASTLSGLETQYF.

This chain links TRBV27 with TRBJ1-1; D is uncertain. This CDR3 has 14 residues. The germline V and J ends were trimmed by 3 bases and 1 base, with 9 bases remaining between them. The germline CDR1 and CDR2 sequences are MNHEY and SMNVEV (reference sequence). The CDR3 sequence is CASSLRPRNTEAFF. CDR3 DNA sequence: TGTGCCAGCAGTTTGAGGCCACGGAACACTGAAGCTTTCTTT.